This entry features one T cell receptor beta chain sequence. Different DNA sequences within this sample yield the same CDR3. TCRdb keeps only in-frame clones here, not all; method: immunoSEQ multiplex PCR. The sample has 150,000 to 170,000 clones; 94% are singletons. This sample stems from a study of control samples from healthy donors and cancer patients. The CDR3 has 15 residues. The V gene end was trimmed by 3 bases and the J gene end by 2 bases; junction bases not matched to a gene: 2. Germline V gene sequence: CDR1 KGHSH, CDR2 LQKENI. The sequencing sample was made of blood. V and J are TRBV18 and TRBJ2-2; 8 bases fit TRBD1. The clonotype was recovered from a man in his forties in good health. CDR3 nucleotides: TGTGCCAGCTCACCGACAGGGGACAACACCGGGGAGCTGTTTTTT. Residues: CASSPTGDNTGELFF.